Given below is one TCR beta chain in context. The target antigen is unknown. Germline CDR1 and CDR2: KGHSH and LQKENI. With 0 bases removed from V and 0 bases from J, the gap between germline ends came to 12 bases. CDR3 length: 17 amino acids. These data are taken from a study of graft-versus-host responses after intestinal transplantation. Across the study: Tacrolimus and steroids were given for about 3 years to all recipients after anti-thymocyte globulin induction.

TCRdb's table, derived via immunoSEQ multiplex PCR, lists solely in-frame clones and lacks some. The table has 65,000 to 90,000 clones, 85% to 95% seen once. This TCR was sampled from a human donor who was the organ donor for an intestinal transplant. This rearrangement joins TRBV18 to TRBJ1-3; possible D gene TRBD1, 5 bases. This specimen consisted of unstimulated CD8+ T cells sorted from spleen or lymph node cells, obtained before transplant. Here the CDR3 DNA reads TGTGCCAGCTCACCACCGATGGGGCACTACTCTGGAAACACCATATATTTT. This sequence encodes CASSPPMGHYSGNTIYF.